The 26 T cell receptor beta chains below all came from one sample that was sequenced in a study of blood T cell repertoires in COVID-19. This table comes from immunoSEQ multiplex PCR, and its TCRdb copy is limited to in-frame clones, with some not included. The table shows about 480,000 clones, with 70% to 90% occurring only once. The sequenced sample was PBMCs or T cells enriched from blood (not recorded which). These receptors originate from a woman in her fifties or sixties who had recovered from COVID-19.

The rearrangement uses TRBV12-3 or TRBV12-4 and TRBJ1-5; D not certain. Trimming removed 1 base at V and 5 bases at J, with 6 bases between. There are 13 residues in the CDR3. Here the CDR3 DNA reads TGTGCCAGCAGTTTAGGGAGGGATCAGCCCCAGCATTTT. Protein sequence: CASSLGRDQPQHF.

The CDR3 loop reads CASSSQGADGYTF. The CDR3 DNA reads TGTGCCAGCTCATCCCAGGGGGCGGATGGCTACACCTTC. The chain couples TRBV18 to TRBJ1-2; 8 nucleotides line up with TRBD1. The CDR3 spans 13 residues. The germline CDR1 and CDR2 sequences are KGHSH and LQKENI. With V trimmed by 5 bases and J by 6 bases, 5 bases remained unmatched.

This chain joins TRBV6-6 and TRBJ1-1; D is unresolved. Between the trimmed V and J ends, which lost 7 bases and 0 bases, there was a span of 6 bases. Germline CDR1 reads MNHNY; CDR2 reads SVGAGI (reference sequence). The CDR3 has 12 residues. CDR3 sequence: CASTPLNTEAFF. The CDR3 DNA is TGTGCCAGCACTCCGTTGAACACTGAAGCTTTCTTT.

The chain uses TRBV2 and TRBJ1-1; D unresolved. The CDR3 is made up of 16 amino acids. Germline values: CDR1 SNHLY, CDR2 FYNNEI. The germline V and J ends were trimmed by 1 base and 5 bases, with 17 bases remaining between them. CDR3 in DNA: TGTGCCAGCAGTGAAGAGCGGGGAGTCTCGGGGACTGAAGCTTTCTTT. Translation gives CASSEERGVSGTEAFF.

This CDR3 is CASSERGITDTQYF. The CDR3 DNA follows: TGCGCCAGCAGCGAACGGGGAATCACAGATACGCAGTATTTT. This rearrangement joins TRBV5-1 to TRBJ2-3; D may be TRBD2 (5 bases). The germline V gene encodes CDR1 SGHRS and CDR2 YFSETQ. The length of the CDR3 is 14 residues. V shed 4 bases and J shed 2 bases, with 11 bases lying between them. The full variable domain, in which reference TRBV5-1 and TRBJ2-3 provide the parts outside the CDR3, is KAGVTQTPRYLIKTRGQQVTLSCSPISGHRSVSWYQQTPGQGLQFLFEYFSETQRNKGNFPGRFSGRQFSNSRSEMNVSTLELGDSALYLCASSERGITDTQYFGPGTRLTVL.

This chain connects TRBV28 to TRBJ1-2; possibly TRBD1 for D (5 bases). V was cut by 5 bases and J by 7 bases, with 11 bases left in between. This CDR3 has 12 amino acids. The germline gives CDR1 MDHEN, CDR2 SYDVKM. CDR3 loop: CASSLQGGGYTF. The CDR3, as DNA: TGTGCCAGCAGTCTTCAGGGAGGTGGCTACACCTTC.

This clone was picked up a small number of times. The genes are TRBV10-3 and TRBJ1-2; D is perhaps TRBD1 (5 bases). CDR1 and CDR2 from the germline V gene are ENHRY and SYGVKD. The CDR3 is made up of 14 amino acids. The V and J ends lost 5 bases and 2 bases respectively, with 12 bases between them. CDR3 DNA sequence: TGTGCCATCAGTTTTGGGGCCTCGAACTATGGCTACACCTTC. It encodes CAISFGASNYGYTF.

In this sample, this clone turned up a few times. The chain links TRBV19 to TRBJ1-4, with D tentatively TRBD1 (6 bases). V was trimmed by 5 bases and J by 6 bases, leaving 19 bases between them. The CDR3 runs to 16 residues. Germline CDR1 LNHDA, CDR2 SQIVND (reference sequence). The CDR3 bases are TGTGCCAGTAGTGCGGCAGGGGCGTCTGGGGATGAAAAACTGTTTTTT. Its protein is CASSAAGASGDEKLFF.

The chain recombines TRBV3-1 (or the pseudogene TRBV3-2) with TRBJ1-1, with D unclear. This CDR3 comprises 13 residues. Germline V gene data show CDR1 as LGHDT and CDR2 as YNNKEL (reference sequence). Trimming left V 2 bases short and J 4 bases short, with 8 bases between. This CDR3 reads CASSQRQATEAFF. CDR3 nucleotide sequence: TGTGCCAGCAGCCAACGGCAGGCCACTGAAGCTTTCTTT.

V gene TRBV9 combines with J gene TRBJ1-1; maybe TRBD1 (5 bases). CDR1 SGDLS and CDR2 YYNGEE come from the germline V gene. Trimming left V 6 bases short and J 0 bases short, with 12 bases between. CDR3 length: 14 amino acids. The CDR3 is CASTPGLMNTEAFF. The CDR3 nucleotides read TGTGCCAGCACACCAGGGCTCATGAACACTGAAGCTTTCTTT.

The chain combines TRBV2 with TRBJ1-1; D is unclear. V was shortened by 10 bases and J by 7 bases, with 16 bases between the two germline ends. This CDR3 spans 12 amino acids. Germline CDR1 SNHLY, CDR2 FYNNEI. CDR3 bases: TGTGCCACCCCGGGTAGCGCCGGTGAAGCTTTCTTT. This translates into CATPGSAGEAFF.

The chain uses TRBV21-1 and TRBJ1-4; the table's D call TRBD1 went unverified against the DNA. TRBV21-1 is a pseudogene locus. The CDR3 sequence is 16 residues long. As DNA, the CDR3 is TGTGCCAGCAGCAAAGATAGGGACAGGGGGAATGAAAAACTGTTTTTT. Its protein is CASSKDRDRGNEKLFF.

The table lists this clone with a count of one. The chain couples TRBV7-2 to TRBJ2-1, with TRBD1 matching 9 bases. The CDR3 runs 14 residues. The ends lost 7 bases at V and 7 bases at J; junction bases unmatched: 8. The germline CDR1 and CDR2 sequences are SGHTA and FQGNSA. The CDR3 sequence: CASTSGTGLNEQFF. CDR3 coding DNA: TGTGCCAGCACCTCAGGGACAGGGCTAAATGAGCAGTTCTTC.

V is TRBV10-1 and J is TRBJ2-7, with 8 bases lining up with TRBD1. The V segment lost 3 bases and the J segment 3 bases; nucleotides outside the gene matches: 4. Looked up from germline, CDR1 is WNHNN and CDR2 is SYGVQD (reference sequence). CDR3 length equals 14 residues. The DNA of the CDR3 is TGCGCCAGCAGTGAAGGGACAGGCTACTACGAGCAGTACTTC. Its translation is CASSEGTGYYEQYF.

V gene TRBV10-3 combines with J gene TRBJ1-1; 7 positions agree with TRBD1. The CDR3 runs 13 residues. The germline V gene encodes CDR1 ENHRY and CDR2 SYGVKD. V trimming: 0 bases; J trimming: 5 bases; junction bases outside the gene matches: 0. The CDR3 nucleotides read TGTGCCATCAGTGAGTCACAGGGGACTGAAGCTTTCTTT. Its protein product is CAISESQGTEAFF.

The CDR3 loop reads CASSEEMSYGYTF. The CDR3 nucleotides are TGTGCCAGCAGTGAGGAGATGAGCTATGGCTACACCTTC. The chain links TRBV2 to TRBJ1-2, with D uncertain. CDR1 is SNHLY and CDR2 is FYNNEI in the germline V gene. CDR3 size: 13 residues. Trimming stripped 3 bases from V and 4 bases from J, with 9 bases between.

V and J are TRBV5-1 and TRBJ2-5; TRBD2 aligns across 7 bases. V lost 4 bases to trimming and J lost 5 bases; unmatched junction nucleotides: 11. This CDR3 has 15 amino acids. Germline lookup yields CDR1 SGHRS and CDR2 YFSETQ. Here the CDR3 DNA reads TGCGCCAGCAGCCCCCAGATGGGAGGGGAGGAGACCCAGTACTTC. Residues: CASSPQMGGEETQYF.

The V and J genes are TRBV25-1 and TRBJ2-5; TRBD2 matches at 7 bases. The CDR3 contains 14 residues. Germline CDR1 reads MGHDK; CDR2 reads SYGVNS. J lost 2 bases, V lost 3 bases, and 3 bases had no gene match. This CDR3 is CASSDPGGQETQYF. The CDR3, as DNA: TGTGCCAGCAGTGACCCGGGGGGTCAAGAGACCCAGTACTTC.

CDR3 residues: CASSIQAGNIQYF. The CDR3 DNA reads TGTGCCAGTAGTATCCAAGCAGGGAACATTCAGTACTTC. J is TRBJ2-4 and V is TRBV19; the D gene is possibly TRBD1 (5 bases). Germline V lookup: CDR1 LNHDA, CDR2 SQIVND (reference sequence). This CDR3 region has 13 residues. Trimming left V 3 bases short and J 7 bases short, with 10 bases between.

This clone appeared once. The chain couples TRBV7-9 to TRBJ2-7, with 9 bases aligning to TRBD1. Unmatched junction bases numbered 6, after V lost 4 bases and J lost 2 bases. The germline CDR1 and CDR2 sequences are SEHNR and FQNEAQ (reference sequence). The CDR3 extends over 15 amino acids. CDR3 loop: CASSSGQGPPYEQYV. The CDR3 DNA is TGTGCCAGCAGCTCGGGACAGGGTCCCCCCTACGAGCAGTACGTC.

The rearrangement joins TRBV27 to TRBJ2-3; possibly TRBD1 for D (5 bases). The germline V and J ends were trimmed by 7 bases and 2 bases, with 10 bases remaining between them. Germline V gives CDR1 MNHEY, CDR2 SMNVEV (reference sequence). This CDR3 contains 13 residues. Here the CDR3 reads CASKGWDTDTQYF. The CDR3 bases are TGTGCCAGCAAGGGGTGGGACACAGATACGCAGTATTTT.

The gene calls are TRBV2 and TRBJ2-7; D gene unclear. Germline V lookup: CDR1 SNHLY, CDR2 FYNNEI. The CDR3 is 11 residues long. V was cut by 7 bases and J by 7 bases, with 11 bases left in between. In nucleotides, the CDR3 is TGTGCCAGCACGACCGCGAGGGAGCAGTACTTC. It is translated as CASTTAREQYF.

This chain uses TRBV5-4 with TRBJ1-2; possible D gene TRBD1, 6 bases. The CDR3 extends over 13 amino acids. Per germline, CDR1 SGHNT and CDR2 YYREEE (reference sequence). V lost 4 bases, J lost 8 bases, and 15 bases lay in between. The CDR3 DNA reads TGTGCCAGCAGCCCCGCGGGGGCGGAAGGCTACACCTTC. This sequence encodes CASSPAGAEGYTF.

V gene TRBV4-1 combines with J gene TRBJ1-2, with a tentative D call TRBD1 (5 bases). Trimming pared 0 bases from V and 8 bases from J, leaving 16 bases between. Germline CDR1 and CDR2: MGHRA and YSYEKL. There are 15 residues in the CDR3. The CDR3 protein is CASSQDYGRASGYTF. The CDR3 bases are TGCGCCAGCAGCCAAGATTATGGCAGGGCCAGCGGCTACACCTTC.

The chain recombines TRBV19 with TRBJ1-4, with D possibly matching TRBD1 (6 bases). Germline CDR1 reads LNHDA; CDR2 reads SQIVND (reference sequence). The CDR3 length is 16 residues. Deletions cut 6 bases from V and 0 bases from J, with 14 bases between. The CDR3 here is CASSVGTLATNEKLFF. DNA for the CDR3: TGTGCCAGTAGCGTCGGGACACTGGCAACTAATGAAAAACTGTTTTTT.

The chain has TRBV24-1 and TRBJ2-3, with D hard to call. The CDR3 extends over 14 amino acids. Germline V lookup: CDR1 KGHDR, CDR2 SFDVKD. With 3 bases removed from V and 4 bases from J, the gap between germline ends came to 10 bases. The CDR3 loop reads CATSDVSKADTQYF. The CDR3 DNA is TGTGCCACCAGTGATGTAAGCAAAGCAGATACGCAGTATTTT.